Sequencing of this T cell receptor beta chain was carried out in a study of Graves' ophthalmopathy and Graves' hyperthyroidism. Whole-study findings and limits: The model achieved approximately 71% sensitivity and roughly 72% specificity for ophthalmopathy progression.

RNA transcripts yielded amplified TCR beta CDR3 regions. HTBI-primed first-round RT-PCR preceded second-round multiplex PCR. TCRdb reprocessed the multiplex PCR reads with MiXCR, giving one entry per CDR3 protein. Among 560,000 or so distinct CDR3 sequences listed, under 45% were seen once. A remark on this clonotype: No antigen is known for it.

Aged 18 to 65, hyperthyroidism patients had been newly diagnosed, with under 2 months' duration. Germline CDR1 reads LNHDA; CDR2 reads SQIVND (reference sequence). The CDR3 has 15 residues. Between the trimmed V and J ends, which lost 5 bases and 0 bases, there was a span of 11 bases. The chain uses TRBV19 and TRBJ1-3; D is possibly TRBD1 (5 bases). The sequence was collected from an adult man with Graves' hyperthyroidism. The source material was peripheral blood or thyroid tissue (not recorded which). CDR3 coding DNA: TGTGCCAGTAGTTGGGACTCGAGCTCTGGAAACACCATATATTTT. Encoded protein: CASSWDSSSGNTIYF.